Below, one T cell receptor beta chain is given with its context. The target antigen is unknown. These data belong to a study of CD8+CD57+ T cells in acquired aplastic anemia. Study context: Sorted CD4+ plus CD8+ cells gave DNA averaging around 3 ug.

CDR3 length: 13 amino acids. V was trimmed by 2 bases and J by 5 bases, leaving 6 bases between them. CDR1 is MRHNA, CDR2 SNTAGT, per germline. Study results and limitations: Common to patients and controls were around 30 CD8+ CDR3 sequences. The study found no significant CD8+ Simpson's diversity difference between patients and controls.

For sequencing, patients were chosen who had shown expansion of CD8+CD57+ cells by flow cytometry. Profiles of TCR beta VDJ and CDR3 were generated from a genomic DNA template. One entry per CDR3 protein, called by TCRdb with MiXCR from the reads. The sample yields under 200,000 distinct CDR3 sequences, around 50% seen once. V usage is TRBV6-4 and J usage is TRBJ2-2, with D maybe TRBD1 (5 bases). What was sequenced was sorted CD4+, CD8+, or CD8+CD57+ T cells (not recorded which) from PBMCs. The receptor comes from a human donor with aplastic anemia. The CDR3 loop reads CASSDQGTGELFF. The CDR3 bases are TGTGCCAGCAGTGACCAGGGAACCGGGGAGCTGTTTTTT.